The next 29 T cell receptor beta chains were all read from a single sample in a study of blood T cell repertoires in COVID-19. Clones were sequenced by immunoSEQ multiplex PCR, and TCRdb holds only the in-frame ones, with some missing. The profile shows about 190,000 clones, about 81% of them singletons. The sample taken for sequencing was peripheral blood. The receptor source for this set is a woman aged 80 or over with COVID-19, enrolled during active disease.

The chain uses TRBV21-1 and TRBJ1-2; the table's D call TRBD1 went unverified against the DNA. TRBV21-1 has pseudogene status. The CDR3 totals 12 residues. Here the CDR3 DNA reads TGTGCCACCCTACAGGGTTGGGGAGGCTACACCTTC. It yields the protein CATLQGWGGYTF.

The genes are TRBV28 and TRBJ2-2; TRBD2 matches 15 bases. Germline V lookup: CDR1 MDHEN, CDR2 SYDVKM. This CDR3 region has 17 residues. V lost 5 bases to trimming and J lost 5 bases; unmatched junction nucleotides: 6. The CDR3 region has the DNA TGTGCCAGCAGTCCAGGACTAGCGGGAGGGGAGACCGGGGAGCTGTTTTTT. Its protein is CASSPGLAGGETGELFF.

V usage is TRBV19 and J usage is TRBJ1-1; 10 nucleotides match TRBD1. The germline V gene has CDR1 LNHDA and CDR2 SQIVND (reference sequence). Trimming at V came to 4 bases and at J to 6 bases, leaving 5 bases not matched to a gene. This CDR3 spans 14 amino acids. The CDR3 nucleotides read TGTGCCAGTAGTAGGGGGGACAGGGGTTCTGAAGCTTTCTTT. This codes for CASSRGDRGSEAFF.

CDR3 loop: CVASPGTSGGAQETQYF. The CDR3 DNA reads as TGTGTCGCTAGTCCCGGGACTAGCGGTGGGGCCCAAGAGACCCAGTACTTC. The rearrangement joins TRBV30 to TRBJ2-5, with 11 bases that match TRBD2. CDR3 length: 17 residues. Germline assignment: CDR1 GTSNPN and CDR2 SVGIG (reference sequence).

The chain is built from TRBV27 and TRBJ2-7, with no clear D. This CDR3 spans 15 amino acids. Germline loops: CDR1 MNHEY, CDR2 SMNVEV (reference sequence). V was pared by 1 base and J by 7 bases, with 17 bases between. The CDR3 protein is CASSLFGTTLYEQYF. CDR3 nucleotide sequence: TGTGCCAGCAGTTTATTCGGCACTACTCTCTATGAGCAGTACTTC.

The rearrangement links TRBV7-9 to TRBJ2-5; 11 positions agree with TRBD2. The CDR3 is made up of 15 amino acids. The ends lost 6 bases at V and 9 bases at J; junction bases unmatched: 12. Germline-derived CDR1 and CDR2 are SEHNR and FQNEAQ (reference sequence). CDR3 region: CASSLLAGGPGAQYF. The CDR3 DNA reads TGTGCCAGCAGTCTCCTAGCGGGGGGCCCCGGGGCCCAGTACTTC.

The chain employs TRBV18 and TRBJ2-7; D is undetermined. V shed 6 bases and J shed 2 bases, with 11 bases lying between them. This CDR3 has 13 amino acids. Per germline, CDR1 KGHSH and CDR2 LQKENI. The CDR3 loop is CASSPGRTYEQYF. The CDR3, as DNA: TGTGCCAGCTCCCCAGGCAGAACCTACGAGCAGTACTTC.

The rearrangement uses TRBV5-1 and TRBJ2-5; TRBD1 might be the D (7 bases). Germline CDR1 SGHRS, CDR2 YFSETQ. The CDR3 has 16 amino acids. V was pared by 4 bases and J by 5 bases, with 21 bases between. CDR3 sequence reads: CASSEVRGAVWETQYF. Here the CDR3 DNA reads TGCGCCAGCAGCGAAGTCAGGGGGGCAGTTTGGGAGACCCAGTACTTC.

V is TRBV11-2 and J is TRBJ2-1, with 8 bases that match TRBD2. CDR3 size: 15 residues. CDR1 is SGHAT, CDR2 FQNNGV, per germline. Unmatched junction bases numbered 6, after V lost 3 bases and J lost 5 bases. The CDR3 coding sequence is TGTGCCAGCAGCTTTGGCGGGACTAGTGACAATGAGCAGTTCTTC. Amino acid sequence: CASSFGGTSDNEQFF.

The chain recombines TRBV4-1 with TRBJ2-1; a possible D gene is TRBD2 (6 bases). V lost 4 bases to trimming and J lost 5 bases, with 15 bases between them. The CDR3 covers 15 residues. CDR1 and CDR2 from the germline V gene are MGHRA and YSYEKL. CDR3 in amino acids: CASSLIVRGNNEQFF. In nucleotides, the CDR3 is TGCGCCAGCAGCCTTATAGTGCGGGGTAACAATGAGCAGTTCTTC.

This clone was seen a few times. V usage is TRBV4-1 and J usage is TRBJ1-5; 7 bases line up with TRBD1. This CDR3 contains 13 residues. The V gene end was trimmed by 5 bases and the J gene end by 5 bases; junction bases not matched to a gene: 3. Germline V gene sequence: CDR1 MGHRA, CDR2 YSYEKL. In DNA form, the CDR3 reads TGCGCCAGCAGCTGGACAGGAGATCAGCCCCAGCATTTT. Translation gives CASSWTGDQPQHF.

The CDR3 nucleotides are TGTGCCAGCAGCCCTTACAGGGGGGTAGACTATGGCTACACCTTC. Protein: CASSPYRGVDYGYTF. This sequence joins TRBV11-3 and TRBJ1-2; 8 bases line up with TRBD1. J lost 3 bases, V lost 5 bases, and 8 bases had no gene match. This CDR3 region has 15 residues. Looked up from germline, CDR1 is SGHNT and CDR2 is YENEEA.

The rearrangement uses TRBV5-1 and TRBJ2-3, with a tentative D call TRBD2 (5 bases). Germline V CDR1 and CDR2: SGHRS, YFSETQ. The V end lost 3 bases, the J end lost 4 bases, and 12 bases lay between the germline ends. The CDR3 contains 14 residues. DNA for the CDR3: TGCGCCAGCAGCTCCGGCGGAGGCCCAGATACGCAGTATTTT. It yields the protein CASSSGGGPDTQYF. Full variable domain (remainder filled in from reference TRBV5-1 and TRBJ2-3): KAGVTQTPRYLIKTRGQQVTLSCSPISGHRSVSWYQQTPGQGLQFLFEYFSETQRNKGNFPGRFSGRQFSNSRSEMNVSTLELGDSALYLCASSSGGGPDTQYFGPGTRLTVL.

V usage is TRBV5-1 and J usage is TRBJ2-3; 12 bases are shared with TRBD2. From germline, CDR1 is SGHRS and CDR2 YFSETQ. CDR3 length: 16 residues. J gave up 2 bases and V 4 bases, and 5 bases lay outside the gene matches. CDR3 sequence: CASSSRLAGATDTQYF. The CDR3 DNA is TGCGCCAGCAGCAGCCGACTAGCGGGGGCCACAGATACGCAGTATTTT. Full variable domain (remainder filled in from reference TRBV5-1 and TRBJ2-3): KAGVTQTPRYLIKTRGQQVTLSCSPISGHRSVSWYQQTPGQGLQFLFEYFSETQRNKGNFPGRFSGRQFSNSRSEMNVSTLELGDSALYLCASSSRLAGATDTQYFGPGTRLTVL.

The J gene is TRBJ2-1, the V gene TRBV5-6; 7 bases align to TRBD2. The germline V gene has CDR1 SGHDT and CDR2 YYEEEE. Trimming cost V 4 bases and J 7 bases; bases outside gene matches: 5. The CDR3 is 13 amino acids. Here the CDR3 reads CASSGRAWNEQFF. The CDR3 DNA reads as TGTGCCAGCAGCGGGAGGGCCTGGAATGAGCAGTTCTTC.

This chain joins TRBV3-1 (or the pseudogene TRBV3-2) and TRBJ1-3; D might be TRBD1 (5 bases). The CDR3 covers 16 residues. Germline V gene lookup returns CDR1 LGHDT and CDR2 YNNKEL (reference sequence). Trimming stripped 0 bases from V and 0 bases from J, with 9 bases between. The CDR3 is CASSQDTGASGNTIYF. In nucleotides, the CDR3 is TGTGCCAGCAGCCAAGATACAGGAGCCTCTGGAAACACCATATATTTT.

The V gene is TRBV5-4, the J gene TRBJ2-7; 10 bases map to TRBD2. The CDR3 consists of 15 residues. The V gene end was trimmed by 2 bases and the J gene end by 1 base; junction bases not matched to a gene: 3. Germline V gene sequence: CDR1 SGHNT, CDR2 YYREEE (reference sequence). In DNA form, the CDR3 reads TGTGCCAGCAGCTTAACTAGCGGGATTTCCTACGAGCAGTACTTC. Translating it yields CASSLTSGISYEQYF.

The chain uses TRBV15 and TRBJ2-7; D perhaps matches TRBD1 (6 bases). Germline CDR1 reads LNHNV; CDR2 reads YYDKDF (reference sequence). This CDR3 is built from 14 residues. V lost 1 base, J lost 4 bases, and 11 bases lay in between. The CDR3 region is CATSRGDRSYEQYF. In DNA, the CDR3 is TGTGCCACCAGCAGAGGAGACAGGTCGTACGAGCAGTACTTC.

DNA of the CDR3: TGTGCCAGCAGTGACCCTGGACTAGCGGAGCAGTTCTTC. Encoded protein: CASSDPGLAEQFF. The chain links TRBV6-1 to TRBJ2-1, with 9 bases that match TRBD2. The CDR3 totals 13 residues. The trim removed 3 bases at V and 10 bases at J, leaving 4 bases unmatched. Looked up from germline, CDR1 is MNHNS and CDR2 is SASEGT.

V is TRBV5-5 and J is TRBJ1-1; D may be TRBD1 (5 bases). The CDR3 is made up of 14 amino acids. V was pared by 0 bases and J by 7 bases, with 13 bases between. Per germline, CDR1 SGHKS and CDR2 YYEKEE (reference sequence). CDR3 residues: CASSLAGWPGEAFF. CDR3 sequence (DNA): TGTGCCAGCAGCTTGGCAGGGTGGCCGGGTGAAGCTTTCTTT.

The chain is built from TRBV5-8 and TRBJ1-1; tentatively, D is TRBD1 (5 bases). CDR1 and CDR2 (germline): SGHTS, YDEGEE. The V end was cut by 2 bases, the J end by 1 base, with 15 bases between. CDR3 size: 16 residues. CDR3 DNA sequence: TGTGCCAGCAGCTTAGACCCTCGACAGAGGAACACTGAAGCTTTCTTT. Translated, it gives CASSLDPRQRNTEAFF.

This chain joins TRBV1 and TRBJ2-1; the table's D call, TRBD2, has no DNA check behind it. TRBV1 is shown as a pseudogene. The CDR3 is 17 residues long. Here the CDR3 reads CTSSQPSFGTVYNEQFF. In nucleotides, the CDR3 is TGCACCAGCAGCCAACCCAGCTTCGGGACTGTCTACAATGAGCAGTTCTTC.

CDR3 sequence (DNA): TGTGCCAGTAGCCGGGACAGGGGGCTAGATACGCAGTATTTT. It yields the protein CASSRDRGLDTQYF. The V gene is TRBV19, the J gene TRBJ2-3; 12 bases align to TRBD1. This CDR3 contains 14 residues. After removal of 6 bases from V and 5 bases from J, the junction contained 3 bases not matched to a gene. Germline V gene data show CDR1 as LNHDA and CDR2 as SQIVND (reference sequence).

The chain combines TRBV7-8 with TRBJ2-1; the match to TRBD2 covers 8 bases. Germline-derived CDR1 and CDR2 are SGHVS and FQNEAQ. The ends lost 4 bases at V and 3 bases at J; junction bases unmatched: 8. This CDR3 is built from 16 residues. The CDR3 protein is CASSSFSGIFYNEQFF. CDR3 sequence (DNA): TGTGCCAGCAGCTCCTTTAGCGGGATTTTCTACAATGAGCAGTTCTTC.

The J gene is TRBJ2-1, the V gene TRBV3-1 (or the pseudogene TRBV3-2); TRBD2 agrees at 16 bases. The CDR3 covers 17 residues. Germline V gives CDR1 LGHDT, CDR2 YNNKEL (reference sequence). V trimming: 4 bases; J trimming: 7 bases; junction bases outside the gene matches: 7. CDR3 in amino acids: CASSPRRGLAGGNEQFF. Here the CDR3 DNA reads TGTGCCAGCAGCCCCCGAAGGGGACTAGCGGGAGGGAATGAGCAGTTCTTC.

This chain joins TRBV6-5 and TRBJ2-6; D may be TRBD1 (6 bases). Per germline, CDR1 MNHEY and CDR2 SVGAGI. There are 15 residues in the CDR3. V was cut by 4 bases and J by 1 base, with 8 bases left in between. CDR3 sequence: CASSSQGSGANVLTF. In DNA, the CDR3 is TGTGCCAGCAGTTCACAGGGTTCTGGGGCCAACGTCCTGACTTTC.

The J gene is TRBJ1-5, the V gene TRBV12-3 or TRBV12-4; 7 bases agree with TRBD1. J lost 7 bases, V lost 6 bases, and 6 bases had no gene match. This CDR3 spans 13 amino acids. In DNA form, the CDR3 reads TGTGCCAGCAGCCTAACAGGGGTCCAGCCCCAGCATTTT. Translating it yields CASSLTGVQPQHF.

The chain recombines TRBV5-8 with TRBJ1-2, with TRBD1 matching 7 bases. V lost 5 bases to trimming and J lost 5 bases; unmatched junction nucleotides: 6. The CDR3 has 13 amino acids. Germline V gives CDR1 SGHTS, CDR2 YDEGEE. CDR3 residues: CASRKGAVYGYTF. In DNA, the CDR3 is TGTGCCAGCAGAAAGGGGGCCGTATATGGCTACACCTTC.

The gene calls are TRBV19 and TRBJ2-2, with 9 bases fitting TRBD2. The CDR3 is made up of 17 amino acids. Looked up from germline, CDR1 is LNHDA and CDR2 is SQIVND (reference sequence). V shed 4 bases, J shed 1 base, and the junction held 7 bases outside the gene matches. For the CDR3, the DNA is TGTGCCAGTAGTAGAGTAGCGGGGGTAATGAACACCGGGGAGCTGTTTTTT. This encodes CASSRVAGVMNTGELFF.